This T cell receptor beta chain was identified during a study of control samples from healthy donors and cancer patients. J lost 4 bases, V lost 2 bases, and 6 bases had no gene match. Germline values: CDR1 SGHRS, CDR2 YFSETQ. This CDR3 spans 16 amino acids. This table comes from immunoSEQ multiplex PCR, and its TCRdb copy is limited to in-frame clones, with some not included. The top ten hold more than 1.3% of the sample, which has about 220,000 clones, around 94% seen once. The chain combines TRBV5-1 with TRBJ2-2; 9 bases map to TRBD1. The receptor's source is a middle-aged man in good health. Sequenced material: blood. The CDR3 bases are TGCGCCAGCAGCTTAGCCGGGACAGGGACCACCGGGGAGCTGTTTTTT. Protein product: CASSLAGTGTTGELFF.